Sequencing of this T cell receptor (beta chain) was carried out in a study of T cell responses to AZD1222 COVID-19 vaccine. Overall study: Pooling of second doses given at about 4 or about 12 weeks was done.

Germline CDR1 reads KGHSH; CDR2 reads LQKENI. The V gene lost 3 bases and the J gene lost 6 bases, with 11 bases spanning the gap. The CDR3 has 13 residues. This clone appeared once. As yet, its antigen is unknown. The study, taken as a whole, reports: Donors, mostly white British, included more females; clonal diversity was possibly underestimated.

This table comes from immunoSEQ multiplex PCR, and its TCRdb copy is limited to in-frame clones, with some not included. The table lists 150,000 to 180,000 clones, about 92% of them singletons, with 18% in the top ten. The sequence was obtained from an adult in good health. This rearrangement joins TRBV18 to TRBJ1-2; D is unclear. The source was peripheral blood, collected on day 0 of AZD1222 vaccination. In DNA form, the CDR3 reads TGTGCCAGCTCACCTGTCGCTGGGAATGGCTACACCTTC. It translates to CASSPVAGNGYTF. Looking up the rest from reference TRBV18 and TRBJ1-2 gives the full variable domain: NAGVMQNPRHLVRRRGQEARLRCSPMKGHSHVYWYRQLPEEGLKFMVYLQKENIIDESGMPKERFSAEFPKEGPSILRIQQVVRGDSAAYFCASSPVAGNGYTFGSGTRLTVV.